Shown below are 4 T cell receptor beta chains from a single sample sequenced in a study of brain T cells in children with intractable seizures. Using immunoSEQ multiplex PCR, the repertoire was profiled, and TCRdb retains in-frame clones only, with some absent. The sample consists of approximately 110,000 clones, under 95% of them appearing once. The input for sequencing was peripheral blood, taken at surgery. The receptors were sampled from a boy under two years old with hemimegalencephaly and intractable seizures.

V gene TRBV19 combines with J gene TRBJ2-3; tentatively, D is TRBD1 (5 bases). Trimming pared 3 bases from V and 1 base from J, leaving 11 bases between. The CDR3 consists of 15 residues. From germline, CDR1 is LNHDA and CDR2 SQIVND (reference sequence). The CDR3, as DNA: TGTGCCAGTAGTATTGGGGCAGGGCGCACAGATACGCAGTATTTT. This translates into CASSIGAGRTDTQYF.

This sequence joins TRBV6-2 or TRBV6-3 and TRBJ2-7; possible D gene TRBD1, 5 bases. The CDR3 runs to 13 residues. The V end lost 5 bases, the J end lost 3 bases, and 11 bases lay between the germline ends. The V gene's germline CDR1 is MNHEY and CDR2 SVGEGT. The chain's CDR3 is CASSLDRDYEQYF. In DNA, the CDR3 is TGTGCCAGCAGTCTCGACAGAGACTACGAGCAGTACTTC.

The rearrangement joins TRBV14 to TRBJ2-7; 8 bases line up with TRBD1. The CDR3 is 14 residues long. Trimming cost V 4 bases and J 4 bases; bases outside gene matches: 6. Germline V lookup: CDR1 SGHDN, CDR2 FVKESK. The CDR3 region is CASSPGTGAYEQYF. CDR3 DNA: TGTGCCAGCAGCCCCGGGACAGGTGCTTACGAGCAGTACTTC. Using reference TRBV14 and TRBJ2-7 for the parts outside the CDR3, the full variable domain is EAGVTQFPSHSVIEKGQTVTLRCDPISGHDNLYWYRRVMGKEIKFLLHFVKESKQDESGMPNNRFLAERTGGTYSTLKVQPAELEDSGVYFCASSPGTGAYEQYFGPGTRLTVT.

In its sample, this clone was seen once. J is TRBJ1-1 and V is TRBV4-2, with TRBD1 identical over 7 bases. CDR1 is LGHNA and CDR2 is YNFKEQ in the germline V gene. The V gene end was trimmed by 0 bases and the J gene end by 10 bases; junction bases not matched to a gene: 2. The CDR3 contains 12 residues. CDR3 residues: CASSQENRGAFF. The CDR3 DNA is TGTGCCAGCAGCCAAGAGAACAGGGGAGCTTTCTTT.